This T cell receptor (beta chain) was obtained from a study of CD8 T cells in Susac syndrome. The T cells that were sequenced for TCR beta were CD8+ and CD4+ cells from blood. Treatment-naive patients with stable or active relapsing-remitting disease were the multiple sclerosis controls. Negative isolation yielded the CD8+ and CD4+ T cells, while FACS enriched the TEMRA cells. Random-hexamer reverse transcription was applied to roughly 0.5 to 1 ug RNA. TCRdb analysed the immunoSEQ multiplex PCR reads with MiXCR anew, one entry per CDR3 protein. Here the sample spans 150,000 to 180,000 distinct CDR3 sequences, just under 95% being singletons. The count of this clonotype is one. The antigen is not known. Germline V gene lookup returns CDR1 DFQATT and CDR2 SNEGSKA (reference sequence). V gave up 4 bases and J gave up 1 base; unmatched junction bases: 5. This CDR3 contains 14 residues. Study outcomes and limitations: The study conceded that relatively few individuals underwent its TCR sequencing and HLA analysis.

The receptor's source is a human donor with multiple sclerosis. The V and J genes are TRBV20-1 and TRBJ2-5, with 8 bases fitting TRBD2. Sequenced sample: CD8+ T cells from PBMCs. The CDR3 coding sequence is TGCAGTGCTAATGCGGGGGGCCTCCAAGAGACCCAGTACTTC. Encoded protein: CSANAGGLQETQYF.